The T cell receptor beta chain described here comes from a study of T cells expressing NK-cell markers. Study context: Researchers got TCR beta repertoires out of sorted CD3+CD56+NKG2C+, CD3+CD56+NKG2C- and CD3+CD56-NKG2C+ T cells.

Regarding this clonotype: What it recognizes is unknown.

Notes on the study in general: One observes that, in several donors, these clonotypes were also the leading ones within the CD3+CD56-NKG2C+ fraction.

TCRdb reanalyzed the 5' RACE reads and collapses them to one entry per CDR3 protein, without DNA. The sample yields over 350,000 distinct CDR3 sequences, of which the top ten take up about 10%. This CDR3 region has 14 residues. Material for sequencing was blood T cells: a sorted CD56 or NKG2C T cell subset, CD4+ or CD8+ T cells, or bulk PBMC T cells (not recorded which). The sequence came from a woman in her forties or fifties in good health. The rearrangement links TRBV21-1 to TRBJ2-7; TCRdb indicates TRBD1, and absent DNA this call remains unverified. TRBV21-1 is a pseudogene. The CDR3: CASSKAHRVREQYF.